The clone carrying this TCR beta chain came up a few times. Among all donors, each was a healthy Caucasian. TCRdb re-called the 5' RACE reads with MiXCR, one entry per CDR3 protein. The sample yields about 390,000 distinct CDR3 sequences, about 9% seen once. The germline CDR1 and CDR2 sequences are DFQATT and SNEGSKA (reference sequence). V was pared by 7 bases and J by 1 base, with 8 bases of the junction left unmatched. This CDR3 has 14 amino acids. This specimen belongs to a study of identical twins. The source is a woman aged 45-60 years in good health. The sequencing sample was made of naive T cells sorted from blood. This sequence joins TRBV20-1 and TRBJ2-3; 7 nucleotides agree with TRBD2. In nucleotides, the CDR3 is TGCAGTGTACTCAGCGGGGCTGGCACAGATACGCAGTATTTT. Its protein product is CSVLSGAGTDTQYF.